The source of this TCR beta chain is a study of CD8 T cells in Susac syndrome. This clonotype occurred once. cDNA came from around 0.5 to 1 ug RNA primed by random hexamers. The CDR3 of TCR beta was amplified by immunoSEQ multiplex PCR across 54 Vbeta and 13 Jbeta. TCRdb re-analysed the immunoSEQ multiplex PCR reads in MiXCR, keeping a single row per CDR3 protein. The table has over 150,000 distinct CDR3 sequences, roughly 95% seen once. Sequenced: CD4+ T cells from PBMCs. The TCR comes from a human donor with multiple sclerosis.

The CDR3 sequence: CASSPGNPKKAFF. The CDR3 DNA reads as TGTGCCAGCAGTCCGGGCAACCCTAAGAAAGCTTTCTTT. This chain links TRBV27 with TRBJ1-1; D gene unclear. CDR1 and CDR2 from the germline V gene are MNHEY and SMNVEV (reference sequence). This CDR3 spans 13 amino acids. V gave up 5 bases and J gave up 9 bases, with 16 bases separating them.